These 24 T cell receptor beta chains originate from one sample sequenced in a study of cytomegalovirus exposure and HLA in healthy donors. The PCR ran on 60 Vbeta and 13 Jbeta primers. The assay was immunoSEQ multiplex PCR, and TCRdb's table has in-frame clones only and misses some. In the table there are about 120,000 clones, over 70% of which are singletons. The specimen sequenced was PBMCs. The source of these receptors is a female donor in good health and CMV-seronegative.

V and J are TRBV12-5 and TRBJ2-7, with D maybe TRBD2 (6 bases). Germline V gives CDR1 LGHNT, CDR2 FRNRAP. The CDR3 is made up of 15 amino acids. Trimming removed 5 bases at V and 1 base at J, with 15 bases between. Here the CDR3 DNA reads TGTGCTAGTGGTGTCACGGGGGTTGTATCCTACGAGCAGTACTTC. Amino acids: CASGVTGVVSYEQYF.

The V and J genes are TRBV4-2 and TRBJ2-1, with 11 nucleotides matching TRBD2. J gave up 6 bases and V 4 bases, and 11 bases lay outside the gene matches. CDR3 length equals 17 residues. Germline CDR1 reads LGHNA; CDR2 reads YNFKEQ. DNA of the CDR3: TGTGCCAGCAGCCCCCAAGAAAGTAGCGGGAGGGTCAATGAGCAGTTCTTC. It codes for CASSPQESSGRVNEQFF.

The rearrangement joins TRBV2 to TRBJ1-1; D unresolved. V dropped 8 bases and J dropped 0 bases, with 22 bases sitting between them. From germline, CDR1 is SNHLY and CDR2 FYNNEI. This CDR3 contains 17 residues. As DNA, the CDR3 is TGTGCCAGCCTAGTCCAGGCGGGCCCCCTTGTGAACACTGAAGCTTTCTTT. The encoded protein is CASLVQAGPLVNTEAFF.

This clone has a handful of counts. The chain couples TRBV27 to TRBJ2-7, with a tentative D call TRBD2 (5 bases). The CDR3 length is 13 residues. Germline assignment: CDR1 MNHEY and CDR2 SMNVEV (reference sequence). Deletions cut 5 bases from V and 3 bases from J, with 11 bases between. CDR3 coding DNA: TGTGCCAGCAGTCCGGGGAGATACTACGAGCAGTACTTC. This gives the protein CASSPGRYYEQYF.

This rearrangement joins TRBV28 to TRBJ1-2; D uncertain. Germline assignment: CDR1 MDHEN and CDR2 SYDVKM. V was cut by 3 bases and J by 5 bases, with 7 bases left in between. There are 12 residues in the CDR3. CDR3 sequence (DNA): TGTGCCAGCAGTTTCTCGGGTTATGGCTACACCTTC. Translation gives CASSFSGYGYTF.

The rearrangement uses TRBV6-5 and TRBJ1-1; 8 nucleotides match TRBD1. Germline CDR1 is MNHEY and CDR2 is SVGAGI. The CDR3 loop spans 15 amino acids. V lost 6 bases and J lost 1; bases outside the gene matches: 7. This CDR3 is CASSRPGGRNTEAFF. The CDR3 nucleotides read TGTGCCAGCAGCCGGCCAGGGGGCCGGAACACTGAAGCTTTCTTT.

This clone was recorded only once. The genes are TRBV6-5 and TRBJ2-1, with D maybe TRBD1 (5 bases). The length of the CDR3 is 15 residues. Trimming removed 6 bases at V and 3 bases at J, with 15 bases between. Germline assignment: CDR1 MNHEY and CDR2 SVGAGI. The CDR3 nucleotides are TGTGCCAGCAGAGCCCTCCAGGGCGGCTACAATGAGCAGTTCTTC. Its protein product is CASRALQGGYNEQFF.

The chain couples TRBV7-6 to TRBJ2-3; a weak D match, TRBD2 (6 bases). This CDR3 is 15 amino acids long. Trimming took off 5 bases at V and 2 bases at J, with 14 bases between the two ends. The germline gives CDR1 SGHVS, CDR2 FNYEAQ. In nucleotides, the CDR3 is TGTGCCAGCAGCAGCTCCGGGAGTCCCACAGATACGCAGTATTTT. Protein product: CASSSSGSPTDTQYF.

V and J are TRBV19 and TRBJ2-7; no clear D gene. Germline CDR1 LNHDA, CDR2 SQIVND (reference sequence). There are 15 residues in the CDR3. V lost 0 bases and J lost 1, with 10 bases in between. The CDR3 region has the DNA TGTGCCAGTAGTATAGACCCAACAGCATCCTACGAGCAGTACTTC. Protein: CASSIDPTASYEQYF.

This clone was found a few times. This chain connects TRBV28 to TRBJ1-1, with D unclear. V lost 6 bases and J lost 4, with 9 bases in between. CDR3 length: 12 amino acids. CDR1 and CDR2 from the germline V gene are MDHEN and SYDVKM. In DNA, the CDR3 is TGTGCCAGCAGCACCTTAGCCACTGAAGCTTTCTTT. The encoded protein is CASSTLATEAFF.

The rearrangement links TRBV30 to TRBJ1-1; 7 bases match TRBD1. V was clipped by 3 bases and J by 4 bases; unmatched bases: 8. Germline CDR1 GTSNPN, CDR2 SVGIG (reference sequence). This CDR3 comprises 14 residues. In DNA form, the CDR3 reads TGTGCCTGGAGGGGGACAGATTTTGGCACTGAAGCTTTCTTT. Translation gives CAWRGTDFGTEAFF.

The chain links TRBV7-9 to TRBJ2-3, with TRBD2 identical over 13 bases. CDR3 size: 16 residues. After removal of 4 bases from V and 5 bases from J, the junction contained 6 bases not matched to a gene. Germline CDR1 and CDR2: SEHNR and FQNEAQ (reference sequence). This chain's CDR3 is CASSSGLAGAVDTQYF. Here the CDR3 DNA reads TGTGCCAGCAGCTCCGGACTAGCGGGAGCCGTAGATACGCAGTATTTT. Complete variable domain (other parts from reference TRBV7-9 and TRBJ2-3): DTGVSQNPRHKITKRGQNVTFRCDPISEHNRLYWYRQTLGQGPEFLTYFQNEAQLEKSRLLSDRFSAERPKGSFSTLEIQRTEQGDSAMYLCASSSGLAGAVDTQYFGPGTRLTVL.

The chain uses TRBV6-5 and TRBJ2-1, with 7 bases aligning to TRBD2. Trimming took 6 bases from V and 8 from J; bases not matched to a gene: 4. CDR3 length equals 12 residues. CDR1 is MNHEY, CDR2 SVGAGI, per germline. CDR3 bases: TGTGCCAGCAGATCACGGGGGGATGAGCAGTTCTTC. Its protein product is CASRSRGDEQFF.

V gene TRBV19 combines with J gene TRBJ1-2; D not resolved. From germline, CDR1 is LNHDA and CDR2 SQIVND (reference sequence). V was cut by 5 bases and J by 8 bases, with 12 bases left in between. This CDR3 is 12 amino acids long. This chain's CDR3 is CASSEAVEGYTF. Written as DNA, the CDR3 is TGTGCCAGTAGTGAGGCCGTAGAGGGCTACACCTTC.

This sequence joins TRBV14 and TRBJ2-7; TRBD2 is a possible D gene (5 bases). Germline V gives CDR1 SGHDN, CDR2 FVKESK. Deletions cut 3 bases from V and 3 bases from J, with 15 bases between. This CDR3 region has 15 residues. CDR3 in amino acids: CASSQETSRDYEQYF. In DNA, the CDR3 is TGTGCCAGCAGCCAGGAAACTTCTCGGGACTACGAGCAGTACTTC.

This clone has only a few counts. This chain uses TRBV19 with TRBJ2-2; unclear D gene. In germline, CDR1 is LNHDA, CDR2 SQIVND (reference sequence). The germline V and J ends were trimmed by 6 bases and 0 bases, with 8 bases remaining between them. The length of the CDR3 is 14 residues. Here the CDR3 reads CASRSPSNTGELFF. The DNA for the CDR3 is TGTGCCAGTAGAAGCCCCTCGAACACCGGGGAGCTGTTTTTT.

The chain carries TRBV10-3 and TRBJ1-5; D is possibly TRBD1 (6 bases). The V end lost 7 bases, the J end lost 4 bases, and 11 bases lay between the germline ends. The germline gives CDR1 ENHRY, CDR2 SYGVKD. This CDR3 contains 13 residues. CDR3 in DNA: TGTGCCATCAAGGACAGCAATAATCAGCCCCAGCATTTT. It translates to CAIKDSNNQPQHF.

CDR3 protein: CASSAGDTQYF. The CDR3 coding sequence is TGTGCCAGCAGTGCGGGAGATACGCAGTATTTT. This rearrangement joins TRBV28 to TRBJ2-3; a weak D match, TRBD2 (5 bases). The V and J ends lost 5 bases and 5 bases respectively, with 5 bases between them. CDR3 size: 11 residues. CDR1 and CDR2 from the germline V gene are MDHEN and SYDVKM.

The V gene is TRBV5-5, the J gene TRBJ2-7, with 11 bases fitting TRBD1. After removal of 4 bases from V and 3 bases from J, the junction contained 3 bases not matched to a gene. The CDR3 sequence is 14 residues long. CDR1 and CDR2 (germline): SGHKS, YYEKEE (reference sequence). The CDR3 loop reads CASSPGTGGYEQYF. DNA of the CDR3: TGTGCCAGCAGCCCCGGGACAGGGGGCTACGAGCAGTACTTC.

This clone has just one count. This chain connects TRBV15 to TRBJ1-2, with TRBD1 as a possible D gene (5 bases). V gave up 0 bases and J gave up 3 bases, with 8 bases separating them. Germline V gives CDR1 LNHNV, CDR2 YYDKDF (reference sequence). The CDR3 has 14 residues. The CDR3 DNA follows: TGTGCCACCAGCAGAGATGGGGCTGACTATGGCTACACCTTC. It yields the protein CATSRDGADYGYTF.

The gene calls are TRBV19 and TRBJ1-2; D is perhaps TRBD1 (5 bases). The CDR3 runs 15 residues. CDR1 is LNHDA and CDR2 is SQIVND in the germline V gene (reference sequence). Trimming took 7 bases from V and 0 from J, leaving 15 bases between them. Written as DNA, the CDR3 is TGTGCCAGTAAACAGGAATGGGAAGCTAACTATGGCTACACCTTC. Amino acids: CASKQEWEANYGYTF.

The chain is built from TRBV5-4 and TRBJ1-1; TRBD1 aligns across 8 bases. Germline assignment: CDR1 SGHNT and CDR2 YYREEE (reference sequence). Trimming cost V 4 bases and J 7 bases; bases outside gene matches: 9. The CDR3 has 14 amino acids. CDR3 DNA: TGTGCCAGCAGCGGCGGGACAGGCCAGGGTGAAGCTTTCTTT. Residues: CASSGGTGQGEAFF.

The genes are TRBV4-1 and TRBJ1-1; D unresolved. The germline V and J ends were trimmed by 1 base and 11 bases, with 17 bases remaining between them. Germline V gene lookup returns CDR1 MGHRA and CDR2 YSYEKL. The CDR3 consists of 14 residues. The CDR3: CASSQGATEGDAFF. The CDR3 nucleotides read TGCGCCAGCAGCCAAGGGGCGACCGAGGGTGACGCTTTCTTT.

The CDR3 region has the DNA TGTGCCAGCTCACCGGGCTTACTCAGCCGTTCTACAGATACGCAGTATTTT. Protein: CASSPGLLSRSTDTQYF. The chain joins TRBV18 to TRBJ2-3; D not resolved. The V end lost 3 bases, the J end lost 3 bases, and 19 bases lay between the germline ends. Germline CDR1 KGHSH, CDR2 LQKENI. The CDR3 contains 17 residues.